Shown below are 21 T cell receptor beta chains from a single sample sequenced in a study of cytomegalovirus exposure and HLA in healthy donors. Use of 60 Vbeta and 13 Jbeta primers characterized the PCR. Libraries were prepared by immunoSEQ multiplex PCR; TCRdb keeps only in-frame clonotypes and omits some of them. The top ten hold about 2.8% of the sample, which has 150,000 or so clones, about four fifths seen once. Material: PBMCs. These receptors were obtained from a man in his late teens or twenties in good health and CMV-seronegative.

Regarding this clone: Relative to the germline gene, one junction end is altered; a read error may explain this. At the DNA level, this CDR3 is encoded by other sequences in the same sample as well. The chain has TRBV4-1 and TRBJ1-2; D is undetermined. This CDR3 comprises 12 residues. The germline gives CDR1 MGHRA, CDR2 YSYEKL. The chain's CDR3 is CASSQAGTVPTF. The DNA of the CDR3 is TGCGCCAGCAGCCAAGCAGGAACCGTGCCCACTTTC.

The J gene is TRBJ1-5, the V gene TRBV4-1; D is uncertain. The CDR3 is made up of 15 amino acids. The V gene's germline CDR1 is MGHRA and CDR2 YSYEKL. The V end was cut by 3 bases, the J end by 0 bases, with 9 bases between. CDR3 amino acids: CASSQGEYSNQPQHF. In DNA form, the CDR3 reads TGCGCCAGCAGCCAGGGAGAGTATAGCAATCAGCCCCAGCATTTT.

The chain combines TRBV29-1 with TRBJ2-1; perhaps TRBD2 as D (5 bases). Germline values: CDR1 SQVTM, CDR2 ANQGSEA. The V end lost 2 bases, the J end lost 9 bases, and 14 bases lay between the germline ends. The CDR3 spans 13 residues. CDR3 sequence: CSVERAGAGEQFF. Written as DNA, the CDR3 is TGCAGCGTTGAACGTGCGGGCGCGGGTGAGCAGTTCTTC.

The chain is built from TRBV19 and TRBJ1-1; D remains ambiguous. CDR1 is LNHDA, CDR2 SQIVND, per germline (reference sequence). The V and J ends lost 4 bases and 4 bases respectively, with 19 bases between them. This CDR3 region has 16 residues. CDR3 region: CASSTAPWAPVTEAFF. Written as DNA, the CDR3 is TGTGCCAGTAGTACCGCCCCGTGGGCGCCGGTCACTGAAGCTTTCTTT.

J is TRBJ1-1 and V is TRBV29-1; TRBD1 is a possible D gene (5 bases). Germline assignment: CDR1 SQVTM and CDR2 ANQGSEA. The CDR3 has 12 amino acids. With 7 bases removed from V and 0 bases from J, the gap between germline ends came to 9 bases. The CDR3 DNA follows: TGCAGCGCCTCGACAGTGAACACTGAAGCTTTCTTT. Protein product: CSASTVNTEAFF.

V gene TRBV4-2 combines with J gene TRBJ1-2; 12 nucleotides line up with TRBD1. This CDR3 contains 17 residues. After removal of 4 bases from V and 4 bases from J, the junction contained 10 bases not matched to a gene. Germline values: CDR1 LGHNA, CDR2 YNFKEQ. The CDR3 sequence is CASSPTGTGGLVYGYTF. The CDR3 DNA reads TGTGCCAGCAGCCCCACCGGGACAGGGGGCCTTGTCTATGGCTACACCTTC.

This clone was recorded only once. The rearrangement links TRBV4-3 to TRBJ1-1; a possible D gene is TRBD1 (5 bases). Germline V gene lookup returns CDR1 LGHNA and CDR2 YSLEER. The CDR3 is made up of 13 amino acids. V lost 3 bases to trimming and J lost 2 bases, with 7 bases between them. The chain's CDR3 is CASSQTVNTEAFF. CDR3 bases: TGCGCCAGCAGCCAGACAGTAAACACTGAAGCTTTCTTT.

The rearrangement uses TRBV4-3 and TRBJ1-2; TRBD1 aligns across 9 bases. V lost 4 bases to trimming and J lost 2 bases; unmatched junction nucleotides: 2. Germline CDR1 LGHNA, CDR2 YSLEER. This CDR3 is 14 amino acids long. CDR3 DNA: TGCGCCAGCAGCCCCGGACAGGGGAACTATGGCTACACCTTC. This codes for CASSPGQGNYGYTF.

The CDR3 DNA sequence: TGTGCCAGCAGTCTCGGGACTAGCGGGGCCGAGCAGTACGTC. Its protein product is CASSLGTSGAEQYV. This chain links TRBV28 with TRBJ2-7; the match to TRBD2 covers 13 bases. This CDR3 contains 14 residues. V gave up 5 bases and J gave up 6 bases; unmatched junction bases: 4. Per germline, CDR1 MDHEN and CDR2 SYDVKM.

Of note for this clone: The junction differs from germline at one of its ends, possibly a read error. The V gene is TRBV6-6, the J gene TRBJ2-3; D might be TRBD1 (5 bases). The V gene's germline CDR1 is MNHNY and CDR2 SVGAGI (reference sequence). CDR3 length: 15 residues. CDR3 in DNA: TGTGCCAGCAGTTACTCTACCTGGGGCACGGATACGCAGTATTTT. It encodes CASSYSTWGTDTQYF.

CDR3 in amino acids: CASSTQILQGTSTEAFF. CDR3 in DNA: TGTGCCAGCAGTACCCAAATCCTACAGGGAACGAGCACTGAAGCTTTCTTT. The chain is built from TRBV27 and TRBJ1-1; TRBD1 might be the D (6 bases). Germline loops: CDR1 MNHEY, CDR2 SMNVEV (reference sequence). The CDR3 is made up of 17 amino acids. The V and J ends lost 5 bases and 4 bases respectively, with 23 bases between them.

The chain couples TRBV18 to TRBJ2-5; tentative D call: TRBD1 (6 bases). V lost 2 bases and J lost 3, with 7 bases in between. The CDR3 sequence is 13 residues long. The V gene's germline CDR1 is KGHSH and CDR2 LQKENI. The CDR3 sequence is CASSPTGKETQYF. CDR3 nucleotides: TGTGCCAGCTCACCAACAGGGAAAGAGACCCAGTACTTC.

The chain couples TRBV5-5 to TRBJ2-7; 8 nucleotides match TRBD1. The length of the CDR3 is 16 residues. J gave up 6 bases and V 2 bases, and 13 bases lay outside the gene matches. CDR1 and CDR2 from the germline V gene are SGHKS and YYEKEE (reference sequence). The CDR3 DNA reads as TGTGCCAGCAGCTTCACAACCGGGACAGGCTCATCCGAGCAGTACGTC. It translates to CASSFTTGTGSSEQYV.

This clone was counted between two and nine times. This chain connects TRBV6-4 to TRBJ2-1, with a possible D match to TRBD1 (7 bases). Deletions cut 2 bases from V and 12 bases from J, with 17 bases between. This CDR3 has 14 residues. Germline V gives CDR1 MRHNA, CDR2 SNTAGT. CDR3 sequence: CASSDNHRGLRQFF. Here the CDR3 DNA reads TGTGCCAGCAGTGACAACCACAGGGGACTTAGGCAGTTCTTC.

V usage is TRBV7-8 and J usage is TRBJ1-5; unclear D gene. The CDR3 is made up of 14 amino acids. Germline lookup yields CDR1 SGHVS and CDR2 FQNEAQ. Trimming shortened V by 8 bases and J by 5 bases, and 16 bases separated the two germline ends. This CDR3 is CASAGPLEDQPQHF. The CDR3 bases are TGTGCCAGCGCAGGTCCTCTGGAGGATCAGCCCCAGCATTTT.

This clone came up once. The genes are TRBV20-1 and TRBJ2-5; D is ambiguous. The CDR3 length is 10 residues. In germline, CDR1 is DFQATT, CDR2 SNEGSKA (reference sequence). Trimming stripped 6 bases from V and 5 bases from J, with 7 bases between. The DNA for the CDR3 is TGCAGTGCCAATCGGGAGACCCAGTACTTC. Translated: CSANRETQYF.

This clone was recorded a few times. The CDR3 loop is CASSLAGYPGDEKLFF. The CDR3 nucleotides are TGCGCCAGCAGCTTGGCCGGCTACCCGGGTGATGAAAAACTGTTTTTT. The chain employs TRBV5-1 and TRBJ1-4; the D is unclear. Between the trimmed V and J ends, which lost 0 bases and 6 bases, there was a span of 15 bases. The CDR3 extends over 16 amino acids. Germline-derived CDR1 and CDR2 are SGHRS and YFSETQ.

The chain uses TRBV6-5 and TRBJ1-6; 9 bases align to TRBD1. The CDR3 extends over 15 amino acids. The trim removed 6 bases at V and 10 bases at J, leaving 10 bases unmatched. Per the germline V gene, CDR1 is MNHEY and CDR2 is SVGAGI. CDR3 in amino acids: CASSYLDRGGSPLHF. CDR3 nucleotides: TGTGCCAGCAGCTACCTGGACAGGGGCGGCTCACCCCTCCACTTT.

The rearrangement uses TRBV19 and TRBJ2-2; D might be TRBD1 (6 bases). The CDR3 consists of 17 residues. Per the germline V gene, CDR1 is LNHDA and CDR2 is SQIVND (reference sequence). Trimming took off 7 bases at V and 2 bases at J, with 20 bases between the two ends. The CDR3 DNA reads as TGTGCCAGTATGGCAGGTCGGGCAGGGGAAAACACCGGGGAGCTGTTTTTT. Its protein is CASMAGRAGENTGELFF.

The V call is TRBV4-1, the J call TRBJ1-1; D gene ambiguous. Trimming took 4 bases from V and 7 from J, leaving 10 bases between them. Per the germline V gene, CDR1 is MGHRA and CDR2 is YSYEKL. This CDR3 contains 12 residues. CDR3 in amino acids: CASSPRSSEAFF. CDR3 DNA: TGCGCCAGCAGCCCCCGGTCAAGTGAAGCTTTCTTT.

J is TRBJ2-2 and V is TRBV5-1; possible D gene TRBD1, 7 bases. The CDR3 loop spans 16 amino acids. Trimming took off 2 bases at V and 5 bases at J, with 16 bases between the two ends. The germline V gene has CDR1 SGHRS and CDR2 YFSETQ. In nucleotides, the CDR3 is TGCGCCAGCAGCTTATCAGTCAGGGGGGCGACCGGGGAGCTGTTTTTT. Protein: CASSLSVRGATGELFF.